This T cell receptor (beta chain) was identified in a study of shared clonotypes between healthy human individuals (dated by TCRdb to about 2020). Background for the entire study: The cohort included three men and a couple of women between 18 and 49 years of age. For each donor, CD4 naive and CD4 memory were each run on three plates, CD8 naive on two plates, and CD8 memory on one plate. Blood TCR repertoires of roughly five healthy adults were deeply sequenced to estimate repertoire size and the extent of clonotype sharing between individuals. Different laboratories and diverse techniques were used to prepare libraries and sequence TCR repertoires, to increase sequencing depth and limit assay-specific biases. Leukapheresis yielded between about 0.94 and 8.9 billion PBMCs per donor. Study-wide findings and limitations: Sharing across a handful of donors was observed for about 5% of naive CD4, over 3% of naive CD8, 2% to 2.5% of memory CD4, and roughly 0.4% of memory CD8 clonotypes. Larger estimated clonotype richness was generally found for naive subsets than for memory subsets. Only blood was sampled, and tissue TCR repertoires likely differ from those in blood. Incomplete sequencing was indicated by rarefaction of sorted-subset datasets, despite the large sequencing depth. Pairwise subsampling indicated that sequencing depth was expected to affect the degree of clonotype sharing among donors. The small number of donors limited the genetic and exposure-history diversity represented. Compared with non-shared clonotypes, the clonotypes found in all four sorted-subset donors had higher generation probabilities.

Using the deep immunoSEQ assay, multiplex PCR amplified TCR CDR3 regions from genomic DNA. For each cell subset, the extracted genomic DNA was distributed evenly across all wells of several immunoSEQ 96-well plates, and each plate served as one replicate. For sorted subsets, 200 to 250 ng of genomic DNA, equivalent to some 30,000 T cell genomes, went into each replicate PCR. Purified libraries were measured with a Qubit 3.0 fluorometer, size-checked on a Bioanalyzer 2100, and measured again with the KAPA Library Quantification kit. Each immunoSEQ 96-well plate was sequenced on its own single-read 150-cycle Illumina NextSeq 550 flow cell. Under the source paper's analysis protocol: Because the immunoSEQ output included only junctional sequences and no quality scores, the filtering could not be the same as the filtering used for full-length reads. Sequences were annotated with PyIR, a Python wrapper for IgBLAST v1.9, using IMGT germline references to assign V/J genes and CDR3. Reads with weak V/J assignments (E-value above 1e-6), missing CDR3, stop codons, out-of-frame junctions, or ambiguous translated residues were removed. V3J clonotypes were defined as sequences sharing an identical inferred V gene, J gene, and CDR3 amino acid sequence. The percentage overlap between two repertoires was calculated by dividing the number of shared unique clonotypes by the size of the smaller repertoire. RTK rarefaction, the Chao1 estimator, and Recon v2.1 estimates of unobserved clonotypes were used to assess repertoire richness. Generation probabilities were computed with OLGA for all TCRbeta clonotypes obtained by the gDNA method from several donors. The table was pulled from immuneACCESS by TCRdb, which kept in-frame rearrangements only. Such tables lose some clones; where checked, under half of the loss comes from unresolved V genes, and the rest has no known cause. That table is the source of V, J and clone size, and D and trimming were worked out from the DNA. Here the sample has some 1.1 million clones; approximately 80% occur a single time. The ten most abundant clones make up 0.89% of the sample.

Healthy HIV-negative adults with no recently reported acute infections or vaccinations were included as donors. Every donor was a Caucasian adult residing in Nashville, Tennessee, USA. CD4+ T cells were enriched through magnetic negative selection, after which naive cells were positively selected on CD45RA and the remaining negative fraction served as the memory subset. Blood was collected by leukapheresis, and PBMCs were isolated by Ficoll-Histopaque density gradient centrifugation and then cryopreserved in liquid nitrogen vapor phase. Analytical flow cytometry was used to check the purity and quantity of every magnetically sorted T cell population. Genomic DNA was isolated from each sorted fraction and quantified by UV absorbance on a Nanodrop 2000c. For this clone: There is no known antigen for this receptor. Within one base of it there is no much larger clone, and no base qualities were kept.

Reading from cysteine to phenylalanine, the CDR3 counts 16 amino acids. Of the read, only the CDR3 DNA is kept; its 48 bases are in frame from base 1. CDR1 and CDR2 were assigned from the germline V gene as SGHTA and FQGNSA. Trimming at the junction amounts to 3 bases on V and 2 bases on J, and the germline ends lie 17 bases apart. The chain uses TRBV7-2 and TRBJ2-7, and possibly TRBD1, on 6 matching bases. The TCR sequence derives from a man between 18 and 29 years old in good health. Some clones in this sample may be carry-over from other donors' samples. The specimen sequenced was memory CD4+ T cells from PBMCs. The sample's cell subset or site, from its label and the paper: CD45RA-negative fraction. The CDR3 in this case is CASSFRGHQSAYEQYF. The bases are TGTGCCAGCAGCTTTAGGGGACACCAGTCGGCCTACGAGCAGTACTTC.